This is a list of T cell receptor beta chains from one sample in a study of T cells in Graves' hyperthyroidism and ophthalmopathy. TCRdb passed the multiplex PCR reads through MiXCR, listing each CDR3 protein once. This table has around 620,000 distinct CDR3 sequences, roughly 16% appearing once. Specimen: blood. Source of these receptors: a woman in her twenties or thirties with Graves' hyperthyroidism. Both conserved end residues are part of each CDR3. D genes are given only for firm matches. Not all rows give a size; the values are once, few, many and, for expanded clones, a class.

TRBV16	TRBJ2-1	NA	TRBD2	TGTGCCAGCAGCCAATCCCTAGCGGGGACTGAGCAGTTCTTC	CASSQSLAGTEQFF
TRBV11-3	TRBJ1-2	NA	NA	TGTGCCAGCAGCTTAGCAGGGAGGAGCTATGGCTACACCTTC	CASSLAGRSYGYTF
TRBV6-5	TRBJ2-6	NA	NA	TGTGCCAGCAGTTACTCTCGGGCTACTGGGGCCAACGTCCTGACTTTC	CASSYSRATGANVLTF
TRBV30	TRBJ2-7	few	TRBD2	TGTGCCTGGAGTGGGCGGGAGACAGCCTACGAGCAGTACTTC	CAWSGRETAYEQYF
TRBV11-2	TRBJ2-7	NA	TRBD2	TGTGCCAGCAGCTGGACTAGCGGGCCGACCTACGAGCAGTACTTC	CASSWTSGPTYEQYF
TRBV6-1	TRBJ1-2	many	TRBD1	TGTGCCAGCAGTTCTCCGGGACAGGGAAGTTATGGCTACACCTTC	CASSSPGQGSYGYTF
TRBV30	TRBJ1-2	many	NA	TGTGCCTGGAGCGCCTCGGGCAGGTCCGGCTATGGCTACACCTTC	CAWSASGRSGYGYTF
TRBV28	TRBJ1-1	many	NA	TGTGCCAGCAGTTTAATTCTGGGCAGGGCTGAAGCTTTCTTT	CASSLILGRAEAFF
TRBV19	TRBJ1-5	NA	TRBD1	TGTGCCAGTAGTATGCAGTCGGGACAGGGCGATCAGCCCCAGCATTTT	CASSMQSGQGDQPQHF
TRBV18	TRBJ2-1	NA	NA	TGTGCCAGCTCCAACGGAGGGGGCGCCTACAATGAGCAGTTCTTC	CASSNGGGAYNEQFF
TRBV7-9	TRBJ2-5	NA	TRBD2	TGTGCCAGCAGCTTAATCGGTCTAGCGGGAGAGACCCAGTACTTC	CASSLIGLAGETQYF
TRBV4-1	TRBJ2-2	once	TRBD2	TGCGCCAGCAGCCTCTTAGCGGGAGGGGGGGAGCTGTTTTTT	CASSLLAGGGELFF
TRBV20-1	TRBJ2-3	many	TRBD2	TGCAGTGCTAGAGGACTAGCGGAAGATACGCAGTATTTT	CSARGLAEDTQYF
TRBV12-3/TRBV12-4	TRBJ1-2	many	NA	TGTGCCAGCAGTTTAAGTAGGATCTATGGCTACACCTTC	CASSLSRIYGYTF
TRBV3-1	TRBJ2-5	many	TRBD2	TGTGCCAGCAGCCAAGGGTCTAGCGGGAGACGAGAGACCCAGTACTTC	CASSQGSSGRRETQYF
TRBV6-4	TRBJ1-1	NA	NA	TGTGCCAGCAATACAGAGAACACTGAAGCTTTCTTT	CASNTENTEAFF
TRBV28	TRBJ1-4	few	TRBD1	TGTGCCAGCAAACCCCAAAGACAGGGATTTGGAAAACTGTTTTTT	CASKPQRQGFGKLFF
TRBV6-6	TRBJ1-5	few	NA	TGTGCCAGCAGTTACTCGGGGCTCCAGCCCCAGCATTTT	CASSYSGLQPQHF
TRBV28	TRBJ2-5	many	NA	TGTGCCAGCAGTTTATTGGGAGCGAGCCAAGAGACCCAGTACTTC	CASSLLGASQETQYF
TRBV30	TRBJ1-5	many	NA	TGTGCCTGGAGTGGAGGGAACCAACAGCCCCAGCATTTT	CAWSGGNQQPQHF
TRBV12-3/TRBV12-4	TRBJ2-3	many	TRBD2	TGTGCCAGCAGCCGGACTAGCGGGAGGACAGATACGCAGTATTTT	CASSRTSGRTDTQYF
TRBV28	TRBJ2-3	many	NA	TGTGCCAGCAGTTTAGTAGGCGGGACCGGCACAGATACGCAGTATTTT	CASSLVGGTGTDTQYF
TRBV20-1	TRBJ2-7	NA	TRBD2	TGCAGTGCTAGAACTAGCGGGAGAACCTACGAGCAGTACTTC	CSARTSGRTYEQYF
TRBV12-3/TRBV12-4	TRBJ1-1	many	NA	TGTGCCAGCACCGAACGGCCCAGACGGAGGAACACTGAAGCTTTCTTT	CASTERPRRRNTEAFF
TRBV2	TRBJ1-5	many	NA	TGTGCCAGCAGCGAACGGGCCGATAGCAATCAGCCCCAGCATTTT	CASSERADSNQPQHF
TRBV7-2	TRBJ1-6	many	TRBD1	TGTGCCAGCAGCCTCTCCGGGACAGGGGGCTATAATTCACCCCTCCACTTT	CASSLSGTGGYNSPLHF
TRBV6-1	TRBJ2-1	many	NA	TGTGCCAGCAGGGACATGGGCTCCTACAATGAGCAGTTCTTC	CASRDMGSYNEQFF
TRBV5-5	TRBJ1-4	NA	NA	TGTGCCAGCAGCTTCTTTCCGGGACAAAAACTGTTTTTT	CASSFFPGQKLFF
TRBV11-2	TRBJ2-3	many	NA	TGTGCCAGCAGCTTACTGGTTATTTCCACAGATACGCAGTATTTT	CASSLLVISTDTQYF
TRBV7-9	TRBJ2-7	few	TRBD2	TGTGCCAGCAGCTTCGGGACTATGATGTCCTACGAGCAGTACTTC	CASSFGTMMSYEQYF
TRBV6-5	TRBJ2-7	many	NA	TGTGCCAGCAGTTACTCGGGAGGGGGCGGGTACGAGCAGTACTTC	CASSYSGGGGYEQYF
TRBV13	TRBJ2-7	many	TRBD2	TGTGCCAGCAGCTTAGGGACTAGCATAAGGGAGCAGTACTTC	CASSLGTSIREQYF
TRBV2	TRBJ1-5	many	NA	TGTGCCAGCAGCCCGGGCAGAAGTCAGCCCCAGCATTTT	CASSPGRSQPQHF
TRBV5-6	TRBJ2-5	NA	NA	TGTGCCAGCAGCTTAGCGGATATGCCCGAAGAGACCCAGTACTTC	CASSLADMPEETQYF
TRBV18	TRBJ1-1	NA	NA	TGTGCCAGCTCACCTGGACGAATATCTGAAGCTTTCTTT	CASSPGRISEAFF
TRBV18	TRBJ2-2	once	NA	TGTGCCAGCTCACCACAGGCCGATAGCGGGGAGCTGTTTTTT	CASSPQADSGELFF
TRBV4-3	TRBJ2-3	few	NA	TGCGCCAGCAGCCAACTTAGCGGTCGTTCAGATACGCAGTATTTT	CASSQLSGRSDTQYF
TRBV4-1	TRBJ1-3	NA	NA	TGCGCCAGCAGCCAAGTGGGAACAGGGTCTGGAAACACCATATATTTT	CASSQVGTGSGNTIYF
TRBV20-1	TRBJ2-1	many	NA	TGCAGTGCCACGACAGGCACCTACAATGAGCAGTTCTTC	CSATTGTYNEQFF
TRBV7-2	TRBJ2-1	NA	TRBD2	TGTGCCAGCAGCTTATCCCCACGGGGTGGCGGGAGACAGTTCTTC	CASSLSPRGGGRQFF
TRBV19	TRBJ1-1	few	NA	TGTGCCAGTAAGAACACTGAAGCTTTCTTT	CASKNTEAFF
TRBV28	TRBJ2-3	many	NA	TGTGCCAGCAGGATTTGGTGGGCGGGCGGCACAGATACGCAGTATTTT	CASRIWWAGGTDTQYF
TRBV2	TRBJ1-4	few	TRBD1	TGTGCCAGCAGGCGCCTAGGGACAGGGAAGAATGAAAAACTGTTTTTT	CASRRLGTGKNEKLFF
TRBV7-9	TRBJ2-5	many	TRBD1	TGTGCCAGCAGCTTCGCCGCGGGACAGGGGGCCGGGACCCAGTACTTC	CASSFAAGQGAGTQYF
TRBV6-1	TRBJ2-7	few	NA	TGTGCCAACAGTGAATTGGGGAGTGGCGAGCAGTACTTC	CANSELGSGEQYF
TRBV24-1	TRBJ2-7	NA	NA	TGTGCCACCAGTGACCCCCGACTAACCTACGAGCAGTACTTC	CATSDPRLTYEQYF
TRBV4-3	TRBJ2-7	NA	NA	TGCGCCAGCAGCCAGGACGGGGGGCATGGCGAGCAGTACTTC	CASSQDGGHGEQYF
TRBV5-1	TRBJ2-3	few	NA	TGCGCCAGCAGCTCCATGGGGACAGATACGCAGTATTTT	CASSSMGTDTQYF
TRBV7-8	TRBJ2-3	NA	TRBD2	TGTGCCAGCAGCTTAGGGATAGGACTAGATATCCGCACAGATACGCAGTATTTT	CASSLGIGLDIRTDTQYF
TRBV9	TRBJ2-5	NA	NA	TGTGCCAGCAGCGTAGGAGGGGGGCTCTGGGAGACCCAGTACTTC	CASSVGGGLWETQYF
TRBV27	TRBJ1-6	NA	NA	TGTGCCAGCAGTTTTACCCAAAATTCACCCCTCCACTTT	CASSFTQNSPLHF
TRBV5-1	TRBJ2-2	NA	TRBD1	TGCGCCAGCAGACCTCCTGGTTGGACAGGGGGCACCGGGGAGCTGTTTTTT	CASRPPGWTGGTGELFF
TRBV7-2	TRBJ1-1	many	NA	TGTGCCAGCAGTCCAGCCCGACAGGCCATTGAAGCTTTCTTT	CASSPARQAIEAFF